These 8 T cell receptor beta chains share one sample of origin, sequenced in a study of liver allograft versus peripheral blood T cells. About the study: Within transplanted livers, the T cell receptor repertoires were examined and compared against the repertoires present in the peripheral blood of liver transplant recipients.

In TCRdb, the reads were re-called with MiXCR into one record per CDR3 protein. The table lists approximately 6,800 distinct CDR3 sequences, 17% of them singletons. The origin of the receptors is a human patient who had a liver transplant. These T cells may partly come from the graft donor.

In regard to this clonotype: One end of the junction is discordant with germline, which a read error may explain. The chain is built from TRBV19 and TRBJ1-1, with D hard to call. Germline-derived CDR1 and CDR2 are LNHDA and SQIVND (reference sequence). The CDR3 loop spans 14 amino acids. The CDR3 here is CACRIRSMNTEAFF. The CDR3 DNA sequence: TGTGCCTGTAGGATTAGGTCTATGAACACTGAAGCTTTCTTT.

CDR3 loop: CASSVGPGGQETQYF. The CDR3 nucleotides are TGTGCCAGCAGCGTAGGTCCAGGGGGACAAGAGACCCAGTACTTC. The rearrangement links TRBV9 to TRBJ2-5; 7 nucleotides match TRBD1. With V trimmed by 0 bases and J by 2 bases, 4 bases remained unmatched. This CDR3 is 15 amino acids long. CDR1 is SGDLS and CDR2 is YYNGEE in the germline V gene.

This clonotype has just a few counts. The chain employs TRBV9 and TRBJ2-3; 10 bases are a match to TRBD2. The germline V gene encodes CDR1 SGDLS and CDR2 YYNGEE. V was pared by 0 bases and J by 6 bases, with 4 bases of the junction left unmatched. CDR3 length: 15 amino acids. The chain's CDR3 is CASSVERGGLDTQYF. CDR3 nucleotides: TGTGCCAGCAGCGTAGAGCGGGGGGGCCTGGATACGCAGTATTTT. The full variable domain, in which reference TRBV9 and TRBJ2-3 provide the parts outside the CDR3, is DSGVTQTPKHLITATGQRVTLRCSPRSGDLSVYWYQQSLDQGLQFLIQYYNGEERAKGNILERFSAQQFPDLHSELNLSSLELGDSALYFCASSVERGGLDTQYFGPGTRLTVL.

V is TRBV20-1 and J is TRBJ2-1; D uncertain. Germline-derived CDR1 and CDR2 are DFQATT and SNEGSKA (reference sequence). Trimming cost V 3 bases and J 6 bases, with 9 bases left between them. The CDR3 totals 12 residues. CDR3 amino acids: CSASKQTNEQFF. The DNA of the CDR3 is TGCAGTGCTAGTAAGCAGACCAATGAGCAGTTCTTC.

By share, this clonotype ranks as medium-sized. V and J are TRBV28 and TRBJ2-6; D perhaps matches TRBD1 (5 bases). Trimming pared 7 bases from V and 0 bases from J, leaving 16 bases between. CDR1 is MDHEN and CDR2 is SYDVKM in the germline V gene. This CDR3 region has 17 residues. CDR3 in DNA: TGTGCCAGCACCGAACAGGTGGGATACTCTGGGGCCAACGTCCTGACTTTC. As protein: CASTEQVGYSGANVLTF.

The count of this clonotype is one. The rearrangement uses TRBV14 and TRBJ1-2; TRBD1 might be the D (5 bases). CDR3 length equals 13 residues. Trimming left V 3 bases short and J 4 bases short, with 9 bases between. Germline V gene lookup returns CDR1 SGHDN and CDR2 FVKESK. CDR3 in amino acids: CASSHRDLYGYTF. CDR3 sequence (DNA): TGTGCCAGCAGCCACCGGGACCTCTATGGCTACACCTTC.

This clonotype counts as medium-sized (0.01 to 0.1%). The chain recombines TRBV18 with TRBJ2-2; 8 bases map to TRBD1. Germline-derived CDR1 and CDR2 are KGHSH and LQKENI. The CDR3 loop spans 18 amino acids. V dropped 2 bases and J dropped 4; count of bases not matched to a gene: 12. CDR3 DNA sequence: TGTGCCAGCTCACCAGGGGTCCTGGGGACAGGAGCCACCGGGGAGCTGTTTTTT. Translating gives CASSPGVLGTGATGELFF.

This clonotype appeared a few times. The CDR3 DNA sequence: TGTGCCTGTCCAGGACAGAGCTCCTACGAGCAGTACTTC. It yields the protein CACPGQSSYEQYF. This chain uses TRBV30 with TRBJ2-7, with D possibly being TRBD1 (6 bases). Germline values: CDR1 GTSNPN, CDR2 SVGIG (reference sequence). Trimming stripped 6 bases from V and 0 bases from J, with 12 bases between. CDR3 size: 13 residues.